This T cell receptor beta chain appears in the sequencing data of a study of CD8 T cells in ankylosing spondylitis. Study results and limitations: Disease-linked clones proved CD8+ and comparatively uncommon in peripheral blood. Roughly eight highly homologous variants made up a TCR beta motif that seemed to typify ankylosing spondylitis blood. Earlier studies detected some motif variants in reactive arthritis synovial fluid and blood. Significant enrichment of disease-linked clones was reportedly seen in matched ankylosing spondylitis synovial fluid.

This clonotype has a handful of counts. Antigen unknown. As the method for making TCR beta libraries, quantitative 5'-RACE with molecular barcodes was used. Each CDR3 protein is one row after TCRdb ran MiXCR on the 5' RACE reads. The repertoire consists of 350,000 to 450,000 distinct CDR3 sequences, with 25% to 30% occurring once and the leading ten covering roughly 0.9%. The CDR3 is made up of 13 amino acids. Deletions cut 8 bases from V and 3 bases from J, with 12 bases between. The clonotype was recovered from a male donor with ankylosing spondylitis. The sample was blood, either unsorted or a sorted T cell fraction (not recorded which). V and J are TRBV12-3 or TRBV12-4 and TRBJ2-3; D possibly corresponds to TRBD1 (6 bases). The CDR3 reads CASRGGRTDTQYF. The CDR3 nucleotides are TGTGCCAGCCGAGGGGGTCGAACAGATACGCAGTATTTT.